Below are 28 T cell receptor beta chains sequenced from a single sample in a study of blood T cell repertoires in COVID-19. The assay was immunoSEQ multiplex PCR, and TCRdb's table has in-frame clones only and misses some. This table holds fewer than 300,000 clones, 75% to 90% found once. Source material: peripheral blood. The receptors here all came from a woman in her 70s with active or convalescent COVID-19.

The chain is built from TRBV18 and TRBJ2-5, with no clear D. Germline-derived CDR1 and CDR2 are KGHSH and LQKENI. Trimming removed 0 bases from V and 3 bases from J, with 8 bases in between. This CDR3 contains 14 residues. The CDR3, as DNA: TGTGCCAGCTCACCACCGGCAGTGGAAGAGACCCAGTACTTC. Encoded protein: CASSPPAVEETQYF.

This clone has a single count. J is TRBJ1-1 and V is TRBV24-1; 8 bases are a match to TRBD1. This CDR3 region has 12 residues. V shed 10 bases and J 5 bases; nucleotides not matched to a gene: 5. CDR1 and CDR2 from the germline V gene are KGHDR and SFDVKD. The CDR3 sequence: CATHRGGTEAFF. The CDR3 DNA is TGTGCCACGCACAGGGGGGGGACTGAAGCTTTCTTT.

This chain links TRBV2 with TRBJ2-3; TRBD2 might be the D (6 bases). This CDR3 has 14 residues. The V and J ends lost 6 bases and 7 bases respectively, with 17 bases between them. CDR1 is SNHLY and CDR2 is FYNNEI in the germline V gene. This CDR3 reads CASRAGLIEYTQYF. CDR3 nucleotides: TGTGCCAGCAGGGCGGGGTTGATCGAATATACGCAGTATTTT.

The chain recombines TRBV27 with TRBJ1-4, with a possible D match to TRBD1 (6 bases). In germline, CDR1 is MNHEY, CDR2 SMNVEV (reference sequence). The CDR3 is 15 amino acids. V was pared by 3 bases and J by 11 bases, with 19 bases between. CDR3 sequence (DNA): TGTGCCAGCAGTTTGCGGGGGGCGGCCCGGGGTAAACTGTTTTTT. Protein sequence: CASSLRGAARGKLFF.

This clone is a singleton in its sample. The chain recombines TRBV11-1 with TRBJ1-1, with unresolved D. The CDR3 is 15 amino acids. In germline, CDR1 is SGHAT, CDR2 FQDESV (reference sequence). V lost 1 base, J lost 4 bases, and 13 bases lay in between. DNA of the CDR3: TGTGCCAGCAGCTTAGGGCACGGGCGGGGCACTGAAGCTTTCTTT. The encoded protein is CASSLGHGRGTEAFF. The variable domain in full, with the rest retrieved from reference TRBV11-1 and TRBJ1-1, is EAEVAQSPRYKITEKSQAVAFWCDPISGHATLYWYRQILGQGPELLVQFQDESVVDDSQLPKDRFSAERLKGVDSTLKIQPAELGDSAMYLCASSLGHGRGTEAFFGQGTRLTVV.

This chain connects TRBV6-6 to TRBJ1-5; 8 bases are a match to TRBD1. CDR3 length: 16 residues. Germline V gene lookup returns CDR1 MNHNY and CDR2 SVGAGI (reference sequence). J gave up 6 bases and V 1 base, and 8 bases lay outside the gene matches. For the CDR3, the DNA is TGTGCCAGCAGTTACTACCTCACAGGGGGTAGTCAGCCCCAGCATTTT. Protein product: CASSYYLTGGSQPQHF.

The V gene is TRBV21-1, the J gene TRBJ2-1; the table's D call of TRBD2 was not tested on the DNA. TRBV21-1 is annotated as a pseudogene. CDR3 length: 16 amino acids. CDR3 residues: CASSKALGGLDNEQFF. The DNA of the CDR3 is TGTGCCAGCAGCAAAGCCCTGGGCGGGCTCGACAATGAGCAGTTCTTC.

The J gene is TRBJ2-7, the V gene TRBV28; D perhaps matches TRBD1 (6 bases). V lost 5 bases and J 5 bases, leaving 13 bases between the germline ends. The CDR3 contains 13 residues. Germline V gives CDR1 MDHEN, CDR2 SYDVKM. The CDR3 sequence is CASSRQVLNEQYF. CDR3 coding DNA: TGTGCCAGCAGTAGACAGGTTTTAAACGAGCAGTACTTC.

In regard to this clone: Other DNA sequences in the sample encode the same CDR3. This chain joins TRBV28 and TRBJ1-2; D gene ambiguous. Germline CDR1 is MDHEN and CDR2 is SYDVKM. The V and J ends lost 5 bases and 2 bases respectively, with 9 bases between them. The CDR3 spans 13 residues. CDR3 nucleotide sequence: TGTGCCAGCAGTCCGGGAGGGAACTATGGCTACACCTTC. It is translated as CASSPGGNYGYTF.

This clone was seen only a few times. V usage is TRBV3-1 (or the pseudogene TRBV3-2) and J usage is TRBJ1-2, with D possibly being TRBD1 (6 bases). CDR1 is LGHDT, CDR2 YNNKEL, per germline (reference sequence). This CDR3 has 13 residues. V was shortened by 3 bases and J by 8 bases, with 13 bases between the two germline ends. Here the CDR3 DNA reads TGTGCCAGCAGCCATTTCTCAGGGGAAGGCTACACCTTC. Translation: CASSHFSGEGYTF.

This chain connects TRBV18 to TRBJ2-5; 9 bases fit TRBD1. The CDR3 totals 15 residues. Germline CDR1 reads KGHSH; CDR2 reads LQKENI. Trimming cost V 3 bases and J 3 bases; bases outside gene matches: 5. The CDR3 loop reads CASSPVTGGKETQYF. CDR3 sequence (DNA): TGTGCCAGCTCACCCGTGACAGGGGGGAAAGAGACCCAGTACTTC.

V usage is TRBV6-5 and J usage is TRBJ1-2, with D maybe TRBD1 (5 bases). CDR3 length equals 15 residues. Germline V lookup: CDR1 MNHEY, CDR2 SVGAGI. The V and J ends lost 8 bases and 3 bases respectively, with 19 bases between them. CDR3 in amino acids: CASVRGRGLDYGYTF. CDR3 nucleotides: TGTGCCAGCGTAAGGGGCCGGGGACTCGACTATGGCTACACCTTC.

This sequence joins TRBV28 and TRBJ1-5; D gene uncertain. The CDR3 has 12 residues. V lost 6 bases to trimming and J lost 4 bases, with 7 bases between them. Germline loops: CDR1 MDHEN, CDR2 SYDVKM. CDR3 nucleotides: TGTGCCAGCAGGGCAGTAAATCAGCCCCAGCATTTT. Residues: CASRAVNQPQHF.

The V gene is TRBV7-9, the J gene TRBJ1-1; D unresolved. V lost 5 bases to trimming and J lost 7 bases, with 14 bases between them. Germline CDR1 reads SEHNR; CDR2 reads FQNEAQ (reference sequence). CDR3 length equals 13 residues. The CDR3 coding sequence is TGTGCCAGCAGCCCCACCGCGGGAGATGAAGCTTTCTTT. This gives the protein CASSPTAGDEAFF.

The rearrangement uses TRBV5-8 and TRBJ1-3; no clear D. Trimming took 3 bases from V and 0 from J, leaving 7 bases between them. Germline assignment: CDR1 SGHTS and CDR2 YDEGEE. The CDR3 contains 14 residues. CDR3 residues: CASSSGFSGNTIYF. The CDR3 DNA sequence: TGTGCCAGCAGCTCGGGATTCTCTGGAAACACCATATATTTT.

The chain links TRBV9 to TRBJ2-1, with D possibly matching TRBD2 (6 bases). Per the germline V gene, CDR1 is SGDLS and CDR2 is YYNGEE. The CDR3 covers 14 residues. The V end lost 6 bases, the J end lost 2 bases, and 12 bases lay between the germline ends. As DNA, the CDR3 is TGTGCCAGCAAACCGGGACTGGCCTACAATGAGCAGTTCTTC. It is translated as CASKPGLAYNEQFF.

The chain couples TRBV10-1 to TRBJ2-7, with D possibly TRBD2 on 6 matching bases. The CDR3 spans 16 residues. Between the trimmed V and J ends, which lost 6 bases and 8 bases, there was a span of 26 bases. Germline CDR1 reads WNHNN; CDR2 reads SYGVQD (reference sequence). In DNA, the CDR3 is TGCGCCAGCAGGGGGACTGGTCCGCCCCCTACGATTCAGCAGTACTTC. It is translated as CASRGTGPPPTIQQYF.

The chain is built from TRBV6-2 or TRBV6-3 and TRBJ2-3, with D possibly being TRBD1 (6 bases). The CDR3 contains 15 residues. Trimming pared 1 base from V and 5 bases from J, leaving 13 bases between. CDR1 is MNHEY, CDR2 SVGEGT, per germline. The CDR3 DNA follows: TGTGCCAGCAGTTACTGGTTAACAGGGAAAGATACGCAGTATTTT. As protein: CASSYWLTGKDTQYF.

In DNA, the CDR3 is TGTGCCAGCAGCTGGAAGGAGGGGGCCGAAGCTTTCTTT. Amino acid sequence: CASSWKEGAEAFF. The chain has TRBV7-2 and TRBJ1-1; 7 bases agree with TRBD1. The V gene's germline CDR1 is SGHTA and CDR2 FQGNSA. The length of the CDR3 is 13 residues. V lost 4 bases and J lost 8; bases outside the gene matches: 7.

CDR3: CASTYGAYSYEQYF. The CDR3 DNA reads TGTGCCAGCACATATGGGGCTTACTCCTACGAGCAGTACTTC. This chain uses TRBV6-5 with TRBJ2-7, with D tentatively TRBD1 (5 bases). Germline CDR1 MNHEY, CDR2 SVGAGI. This CDR3 contains 14 residues. Trimming shortened V by 7 bases and J by 0 bases, and 13 bases separated the two germline ends.

V is TRBV9 and J is TRBJ2-1, with 9 bases aligning to TRBD1. The CDR3 runs to 14 residues. V lost 3 bases to trimming and J lost 8 bases; unmatched junction nucleotides: 6. Germline CDR1 reads SGDLS; CDR2 reads YYNGEE. As DNA, the CDR3 is TGTGCCAGCAGCGCCGGGACAGGGATCCATGAGCAGTTCTTC. It yields the protein CASSAGTGIHEQFF.

The chain couples TRBV5-8 to TRBJ2-1; 11 positions agree with TRBD2. The CDR3 is 15 residues long. Unmatched junction bases numbered 3, after V lost 4 bases and J lost 3 bases. The germline gives CDR1 SGHTS, CDR2 YDEGEE. CDR3 amino acids: CASSQTSGVYNEQFF. The CDR3 nucleotides read TGTGCCAGCAGCCAGACTAGCGGGGTCTACAATGAGCAGTTCTTC.

This sequence joins TRBV6-6 and TRBJ1-1; D may be TRBD1 (5 bases). The CDR3 totals 14 residues. Germline V gene data show CDR1 as MNHNY and CDR2 as SVGAGI (reference sequence). Trimming shortened V by 6 bases and J by 5 bases, and 16 bases separated the two germline ends. For the CDR3, the DNA is TGTGCCAGCAGCCCACCCGGCAGGGCTACTGAAGCTTTCTTT. Translating gives CASSPPGRATEAFF.

V usage is TRBV7-2 and J usage is TRBJ2-7; D possibly corresponds to TRBD1 (6 bases). Trimming pared 2 bases from V and 0 bases from J, leaving 11 bases between. The CDR3 sequence is 15 residues long. The germline gives CDR1 SGHTA, CDR2 FQGNSA. This CDR3 reads CASSLSGQFSYEQYF. The CDR3 DNA follows: TGTGCCAGCAGCTTAAGTGGACAGTTCTCCTACGAGCAGTACTTC.

The chain combines TRBV3-1 (or the pseudogene TRBV3-2) with TRBJ2-5, with 10 bases fitting TRBD2. The germline gives CDR1 LGHDT, CDR2 YNNKEL (reference sequence). V dropped 2 bases and J dropped 0; count of bases not matched to a gene: 3. The CDR3 has 16 residues. The CDR3 DNA is TGTGCCAGCAGCCAACAAGCGGGGGGGTACCAAGAGACCCAGTACTTC. Translation gives CASSQQAGGYQETQYF.

The chain is built from TRBV6-5 and TRBJ1-5, with unresolved D. Germline lookup yields CDR1 MNHEY and CDR2 SVGAGI. Trimming took off 7 bases at V and 3 bases at J, with 10 bases between the two ends. CDR3 size: 13 residues. The CDR3 DNA follows: TGTGCCAGCACCCTCGCCTACAATCAGCCCCAGCATTTT. Its translation is CASTLAYNQPQHF.

The chain combines TRBV5-1 with TRBJ2-5; D might be TRBD2 (5 bases). The CDR3 totals 14 residues. Trimming removed 3 bases at V and 3 bases at J, with 12 bases between. Germline V gives CDR1 SGHRS, CDR2 YFSETQ. CDR3 nucleotides: TGCGCCAGCAGCTGGCTAGCAGGAGAAGAGACCCAGTACTTC. Its protein is CASSWLAGEETQYF. The full variable domain, with the rest looked up from reference TRBV5-1 and TRBJ2-5, is KAGVTQTPRYLIKTRGQQVTLSCSPISGHRSVSWYQQTPGQGLQFLFEYFSETQRNKGNFPGRFSGRQFSNSRSEMNVSTLELGDSALYLCASSWLAGEETQYFGPGTRLLVL.

The chain joins TRBV18 to TRBJ1-4, with TRBD1 matching over 7 bases. V trimming: 3 bases; J trimming: 5 bases; junction bases outside the gene matches: 3. Germline CDR1 reads KGHSH; CDR2 reads LQKENI. This CDR3 is built from 14 residues. The CDR3 region is CASSPGQQNEKLFF. CDR3 DNA sequence: TGTGCCAGCTCACCGGGACAGCAGAATGAAAAACTGTTTTTT.